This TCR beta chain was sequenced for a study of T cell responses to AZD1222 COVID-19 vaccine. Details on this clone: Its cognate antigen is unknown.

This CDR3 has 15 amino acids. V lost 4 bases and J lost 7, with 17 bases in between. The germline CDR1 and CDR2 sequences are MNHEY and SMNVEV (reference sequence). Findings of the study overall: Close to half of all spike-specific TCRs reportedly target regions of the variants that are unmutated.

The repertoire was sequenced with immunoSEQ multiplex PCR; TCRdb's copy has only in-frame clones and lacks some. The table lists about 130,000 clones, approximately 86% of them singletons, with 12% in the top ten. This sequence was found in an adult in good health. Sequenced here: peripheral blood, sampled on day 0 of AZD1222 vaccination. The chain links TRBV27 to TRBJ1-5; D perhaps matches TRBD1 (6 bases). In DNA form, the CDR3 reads TGTGCCAGCAGTTCATTACAGGGTCCGGAGCAGCCCCAGCATTTT. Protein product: CASSSLQGPEQPQHF.